This TCR beta chain is from a study of shared clonotypes between healthy human individuals. Terminally differentiated effector memory CD45RA+ cells were excluded from the naive CD8 cells, which were CD45RO-negative and positively selected for CCR7. Germline loops: CDR1 SGHAT, CDR2 FQDESV (reference sequence). CDR3 size: 15 residues. Trimming left V 2 bases short and J 3 bases short, with 11 bases between. In the authors' methods: ImmunoSEQ only sent back junction sequences with no quality scores, so filtering was done differently. Repertoires were generated with immunoSEQ multiplex PCR, while TCRdb's copy carries only in-frame clones and drops some. The V and J calls and the clone size are those of that table, but D and trimming were determined from the DNA. The table has about 750,000 clones, roughly 92% seen once; the top ten hold about 25%.

The V gene is TRBV11-1, the J gene TRBJ1-5; no clear D gene. This clonotype was obtained from a man aged 30-40 years in good health. Sequencing was performed on naive CD8+ T cells sorted from blood. This chain's CDR3 is CASSLRRKPNQPQHF. CDR3 nucleotides: TGTGCCAGCAGCTTAAGACGGAAACCCAATCAGCCCCAGCATTTT.